Sequencing of this T cell receptor (beta chain) was carried out in a study of blood T cells in healthy people across ages. The study's findings and limits: Estimated diversity, derived from one million T cells, was regarded as an underestimate. The donors' CMV status was not determined, possibly confounding changes in expanded clonotypes.

As to this clonotype: Its antigen is currently unknown.

Donors were healthy Caucasian individuals from Russia aged about 6 to 90. It was with a sample-barcoded 5' primer and a J-beta primer mix that a second PCR of about 6 to 11 cycles was run. Tagging of each cDNA molecule was performed by a template-switch adaptor with 12 random nucleotides. Each CDR3 protein is one row after TCRdb ran MiXCR on the 5' RACE reads. The table shows over 1,500,000 distinct CDR3 sequences, with around 40% occurring only once. The CDR3 totals 15 residues. This clonotype was sampled from a human donor in good health. What was sequenced was blood. The rearrangement joins TRBV12-3 or TRBV12-4 to TRBJ2-5; D might be TRBD1 (7 bases). The assigned J gene may be wrong: the sequence end matches TRBJ2-7 better. Written as DNA, the CDR3 is TGTGCCAGCAGTTGGGGGACAGCGGGTGTCTACGAGCAGTACTTC. Translation gives CASSWGTAGVYEQYF.